Listed below are T cell receptor beta chains from one sample, sequenced in a study of yellow fever vaccine responses in identical twins. TCRdb re-called the RT-PCR reads with MiXCR, one entry per CDR3 protein. The sample records some 9,900 distinct CDR3 sequences, roughly 83% being singletons. The material sequenced was T cells from blood (PBMCs), unsorted or a sorted subset (not recorded which), taken before or after yellow fever vaccination (not recorded which). The receptors here all came from a woman aged 18-30 years who received the yellow fever vaccine. The CDR3 runs from the conserved cysteine through the conserved F or W. Each record gives: J gene, V gene, D gene, clone size, CDR3 DNA, CDR3 protein. The D gene is left open where the match is weak. Clone size is stated in some rows and not others, as once, few, many or a class when expanded.

J: TRBJ2-1
V: TRBV19
D: TRBD2
size: NA
DNA: TGTGCCAGTAGTATCCGCGGGGGGACCATATACAATGAGCAGTTCTTC
CDR3: CASSIRGGTIYNEQFF

J: TRBJ2-1
V: TRBV11-1
D: TRBD2
size: NA
DNA: TGTGCCAGCAGCCCGCAGCTGCGGGGGGCGAACAATGAGCAGTTCTTC
CDR3: CASSPQLRGANNEQFF

J: TRBJ1-5
V: TRBV29-1
D: NA
size: NA
DNA: TGCAGCGTTGCGTCGGGGAACAGCAATCAGCCCCAGCATTTT
CDR3: CSVASGNSNQPQHF

J: TRBJ1-3
V: TRBV28
D: NA
size: NA
DNA: TGTGCCAGCAGTTTATTTCCCAGCTCTGGAAACACCATATATTTT
CDR3: CASSLFPSSGNTIYF

J: TRBJ2-7
V: TRBV10-1
D: TRBD1
size: NA
DNA: TGCGCCAGCAGTGAGTCCGGGACAGGGGGCGGCGAGCAGTACTTC
CDR3: CASSESGTGGGEQYF

J: TRBJ2-4
V: TRBV29-1
D: NA
size: NA
DNA: TGCAGCGTTGAGGTAGCCAAAAACATTCAGTACTTC
CDR3: CSVEVAKNIQYF

J: TRBJ1-1
V: TRBV6-5
D: NA
size: NA
DNA: TGTGCCAGCAGTTACGGTGGAGGAAACACTGAAGCTTTCTTT
CDR3: CASSYGGGNTEAFF

J: TRBJ2-7
V: TRBV7-2
D: TRBD1
size: NA
DNA: TGTGCCAGCAGCTTAGCGGACAGGACCTACGAGCAGTACTTC
CDR3: CASSLADRTYEQYF

J: TRBJ2-2
V: TRBV5-1
D: TRBD1
size: NA
DNA: TGCGCCAGCAGCTTAATTAAGACAGGGGGAAACACCGGGGAGCTGTTTTTT
CDR3: CASSLIKTGGNTGELFF

J: TRBJ2-1
V: TRBV5-1
D: NA
size: NA
DNA: TGCGCCAGCAGCTGGACCGGGCCGTACAATGAGCAGTTCTTC
CDR3: CASSWTGPYNEQFF

J: TRBJ2-1
V: TRBV2
D: NA
size: NA
DNA: TGTGCCAGCAGTGTTAGGGGTCGCAATGAGCAGTTCTTC
CDR3: CASSVRGRNEQFF

J: TRBJ2-5
V: TRBV5-4
D: NA
size: NA
DNA: TGTGCCAGCAGCTGGATTGAGGGAGAGACCCAGTACTTC
CDR3: CASSWIEGETQYF

J: TRBJ2-7
V: TRBV28
D: TRBD1
size: NA
DNA: TGTGCCAGCAGTCCGCCGGACAGGGGATACGAGCAGTACTTC
CDR3: CASSPPDRGYEQYF

J: TRBJ2-1
V: TRBV29-1
D: NA
size: medium-sized
DNA: TGCATTACAAAGTCGGGCTACAATGAGCAGTTCTTC
CDR3: CITKSGYNEQFF